A single sample is the source of the 18 T cell receptor beta chains below, sequenced in a study of T-cell reconstitution after alpha-beta-depleted transplantation in children. The TCRbeta library incorporated unique molecular identifiers. TCRdb fed the PCR reads into MiXCR, producing one record per CDR3 protein. The sample lists more than 400,000 distinct CDR3 sequences, about 45% occurring once. The sequences come from PBMCs, collected before TCRalphabeta/CD19-depleted stem cell transplant. The receptor source for this set is a girl aged 2-10 years with aplastic anemia, due to receive a stem cell transplant.

As DNA, the CDR3 is TGCGCCAGCAGCGTTATGGAGCCCCCCTACAATGAGCAGTTCTTC. Its protein product is CASSVMEPPYNEQFF. V and J are TRBV5-1 and TRBJ2-1, with unresolved D. The V gene lost 4 bases and the J gene lost 2 bases, with 13 bases spanning the gap. The CDR3 contains 15 residues. Germline V lookup: CDR1 SGHRS, CDR2 YFSETQ.

This clonotype appeared many times. The chain uses TRBV15 and TRBJ2-3, with D unclear. Deletions cut 0 bases from V and 2 bases from J, with 12 bases between. This CDR3 has 16 residues. Germline V gives CDR1 LNHNV, CDR2 YYDKDF (reference sequence). The CDR3: CATSRDMGFFTDTQYF. CDR3 DNA: TGTGCCACCAGCAGAGATATGGGGTTTTTCACAGATACGCAGTATTTT. The full variable domain, rest sourced from reference TRBV15 and TRBJ2-3, is DAMVIQNPRYQVTQFGKPVTLSCSQTLNHNVMYWYQQKSSQAPKLLFHYYDKDFNNEADTPDNFQSRRPNTSFCFLDIRSPGLGDTAMYLCATSRDMGFFTDTQYFGPGTRLTVL.

The rearrangement joins TRBV5-6 to TRBJ2-2; TRBD1 agrees at 8 bases. With 4 bases clipped from V and 0 bases from J, the junction kept 5 bases outside the gene matches. The CDR3 is 16 residues long. The V gene's germline CDR1 is SGHDT and CDR2 YYEEEE. CDR3 nucleotide sequence: TGTGCCAGCAGCCGTCAGGGGGCCGCGAACACCGGGGAGCTGTTTTTT. Amino acids: CASSRQGAANTGELFF.

The chain links TRBV5-1 to TRBJ2-7; the D is unclear. This CDR3 spans 13 amino acids. V lost 2 bases to trimming and J lost 5 bases, with 11 bases between them. Germline V gene sequence: CDR1 SGHRS, CDR2 YFSETQ. This chain's CDR3 is CASSFTGLDEQYF. The CDR3 nucleotides are TGCGCCAGCAGCTTTACGGGTTTGGACGAGCAGTACTTC. The full variable domain, its missing parts supplied by reference TRBV5-1 and TRBJ2-7, is KAGVTQTPRYLIKTRGQQVTLSCSPISGHRSVSWYQQTPGQGLQFLFEYFSETQRNKGNFPGRFSGRQFSNSRSEMNVSTLELGDSALYLCASSFTGLDEQYFGPGTRLTVT.

This clonotype was seen more than once but under ten times. The chain couples TRBV5-1 to TRBJ2-7; no firm D call. The length of the CDR3 is 12 residues. Germline CDR1 is SGHRS and CDR2 is YFSETQ. V lost 5 bases and J lost 1, with 7 bases in between. The CDR3 DNA reads as TGCGCCAGCAGGGTGGGGTCCTACGAGCAGTACTTC. Amino acids: CASRVGSYEQYF.

V is TRBV5-5 and J is TRBJ2-7; the match to TRBD1 covers 9 bases. The junction had 3 bases not matched to a gene; V was cut back by 0 bases and J by 5 bases. CDR1 SGHKS and CDR2 YYEKEE come from the germline V gene (reference sequence). The CDR3 runs 14 residues. The DNA of the CDR3 is TGTGCCAGCAGCTTGGGGACAGGGGACCACGAGCAGTACTTC. Encoded protein: CASSLGTGDHEQYF.

The V call is TRBV7-8, the J call TRBJ2-7, with 10 bases that match TRBD2. The CDR3 loop spans 17 amino acids. Trimming removed 6 bases from V and 7 bases from J; junction bases left unmatched: 18. In germline, CDR1 is SGHVS, CDR2 FQNEAQ. The CDR3 sequence: CASRQALRLAGVGEQYF. CDR3 sequence (DNA): TGTGCCAGCAGACAAGCCCTTCGCCTAGCGGGAGTCGGTGAGCAGTACTTC.

This clonotype was detected ten times or more. V gene TRBV12-3 or TRBV12-4 combines with J gene TRBJ2-3; D might be TRBD2 (5 bases). V lost 2 bases and J lost 1, with 10 bases in between. The CDR3 runs to 15 residues. The CDR3 protein is CASSLRSSGTDTQYF. In nucleotides, the CDR3 is TGTGCCAGCAGTTTAAGGAGTAGCGGCACAGATACGCAGTATTTT.

This clonotype occurred many times. This sequence joins TRBV12-3 or TRBV12-4 and TRBJ2-2, with 9 bases that match TRBD1. V shed 4 bases, J shed 5 bases, and the junction held 2 bases outside the gene matches. The length of the CDR3 is 14 residues. CDR3 in amino acids: CASSYRGQTGELFF. CDR3 nucleotide sequence: TGTGCCAGCAGTTACAGGGGGCAAACCGGGGAGCTGTTTTTT.

V is TRBV10-3 and J is TRBJ2-5, with D possibly being TRBD2 (6 bases). The CDR3 runs to 14 residues. V was cut by 3 bases and J by 5 bases, with 13 bases left in between. Germline V lookup: CDR1 ENHRY, CDR2 SYGVKD. This CDR3 is CAISDGGFRETQYF. In DNA, the CDR3 is TGTGCCATCAGTGACGGGGGATTTAGGGAGACCCAGTACTTC.

The rearrangement links TRBV20-1 to TRBJ2-5; D is possibly TRBD1 (6 bases). Germline V gene data show CDR1 as DFQATT and CDR2 as SNEGSKA (reference sequence). This CDR3 region has 15 residues. Trimming took off 0 bases at V and 5 bases at J, with 16 bases between the two ends. CDR3: CSARDRQGKPETQYF. The CDR3 region has the DNA TGCAGTGCTAGAGATCGGCAGGGGAAACCGGAGACCCAGTACTTC.

The rearrangement links TRBV7-6 to TRBJ2-2, with 7 bases fitting TRBD2. V lost 2 bases, J lost 0 bases, and 3 bases stayed unmatched. The V gene's germline CDR1 is SGHVS and CDR2 FNYEAQ. This CDR3 has 16 residues. The CDR3 DNA is TGTGCCAGCAGCTTAAATCTAGCGGCGAACACCGGGGAGCTGTTTTTT. This encodes CASSLNLAANTGELFF.

This clonotype turned up a few times. The chain is built from TRBV9 and TRBJ1-2; D possibly corresponds to TRBD1 (6 bases). This CDR3 is 14 amino acids long. V lost 0 bases and J 7 bases, leaving 13 bases between the germline ends. Looked up from germline, CDR1 is SGDLS and CDR2 is YYNGEE. As DNA, the CDR3 is TGTGCCAGCAGCGTAGAGGGGGGCGCGAGTGGCTACACCTTC. Encoded protein: CASSVEGGASGYTF.

The chain combines TRBV15 with TRBJ1-5; D is undetermined. Germline CDR1 and CDR2: LNHNV and YYDKDF (reference sequence). The CDR3 length is 17 residues. Deletions cut 0 bases from V and 4 bases from J, with 16 bases between. The CDR3 protein is CATSRDFRPNTNQPQHF. DNA of the CDR3: TGTGCCACCAGCAGAGACTTCAGGCCCAACACGAATCAGCCCCAGCATTTT. The full variable domain, in which reference TRBV15 and TRBJ1-5 provide the parts outside the CDR3, is DAMVIQNPRYQVTQFGKPVTLSCSQTLNHNVMYWYQQKSSQAPKLLFHYYDKDFNNEADTPDNFQSRRPNTSFCFLDIRSPGLGDTAMYLCATSRDFRPNTNQPQHFGDGTRLSIL.

This clonotype has ten or more counts. The rearrangement joins TRBV7-2 to TRBJ2-3; no clear D. CDR3 size: 15 residues. Germline values: CDR1 SGHTA, CDR2 FQGNSA. The ends were cut back, 1 base at V and 6 bases at J, with 14 bases in the middle. For the CDR3, the DNA is TGTGCCAGCAGCTTAGTATTTGAGTTTGGGGATACGCAGTATTTT. It encodes CASSLVFEFGDTQYF.

In this sample, this clonotype turned up a few times. V gene TRBV7-7 combines with J gene TRBJ2-1, with 9 bases identical to TRBD2. Unmatched junction bases numbered 15, after V lost 3 bases and J lost 6 bases. CDR3 size: 18 residues. Germline assignment: CDR1 SSHAT and CDR2 FNYEAQ (reference sequence). The CDR3 coding sequence is TGTGCCAGCAGCTTGTCTTGGGGTGGCGGGAGGGCCGGCAATGAGCAGTTCTTC. As protein: CASSLSWGGGRAGNEQFF. Based on the CDR3 plus reference TRBV7-7 and TRBJ2-1, the full variable domain is GAGVSQSPRYKVTKRGQDVTLRCDPISSHATLYWYQQALGQGPEFLTYFNYEAQPDKSGLPSDRFSAERPEGSISTLTIQRTEQRDSAMYRCASSLSWGGGRAGNEQFFGPGTRLTVL.

This rearrangement joins TRBV6-1 to TRBJ1-6, with a tentative D call TRBD1 (5 bases). The germline V and J ends were trimmed by 7 bases and 0 bases, with 7 bases remaining between them. This CDR3 is built from 14 residues. CDR1 is MNHNS, CDR2 SASEGT, per germline. The CDR3 region is CASNRSSYNSPLHF. CDR3 DNA: TGTGCCAGCAACAGGAGCTCCTATAATTCACCCCTCCACTTT.

A few counts support this clonotype. Here the CDR3 reads CASSPTYSSYNEQFF. CDR3 bases: TGTGCCAGCAGTCCGACTTATAGCTCCTACAATGAGCAGTTCTTC. The V gene is TRBV6-1, the J gene TRBJ2-1; D unclear. CDR3 length equals 15 residues. Germline V gene data show CDR1 as MNHNS and CDR2 as SASEGT. Between the trimmed V and J ends, which lost 5 bases and 0 bases, there was a span of 11 bases.